This entry lists 11 T cell receptor beta chains sequenced from one sample in a study of blood T cell repertoires in COVID-19. Data came from immunoSEQ multiplex PCR; TCRdb stores just in-frame clones and leaves some out. The sample records about 78,000 clones, around nine tenths being singletons. Sequencing input: peripheral blood. The receptors stem from a man aged 45 to 65 with active or convalescent COVID-19.

This clone was detected only a few times. V gene TRBV7-9 combines with J gene TRBJ2-2; 9 bases are a match to TRBD1. The V gene's germline CDR1 is SEHNR and CDR2 FQNEAQ (reference sequence). With V trimmed by 7 bases and J by 6 bases, 9 bases remained unmatched. The CDR3 is 15 residues long. Written as DNA, the CDR3 is TGTGCCAGCAAAATTAAGGGACAGGGTCCCGGGGAGCTGTTTTTT. Translation: CASKIKGQGPGELFF. Looking up the rest from reference TRBV7-9 and TRBJ2-2 gives the full variable domain: DTGVSQNPRHKITKRGQNVTFRCDPISEHNRLYWYRQTLGQGPEFLTYFQNEAQLEKSRLLSDRFSAERPKGSFSTLEIQRTEQGDSAMYLCASKIKGQGPGELFFGEGSRLTVL.

The chain recombines TRBV28 with TRBJ2-7, with TRBD1 matching 7 bases. The CDR3 length is 15 residues. Germline V gene lookup returns CDR1 MDHEN and CDR2 SYDVKM. The ends lost 1 base at V and 3 bases at J; junction bases unmatched: 6. The CDR3 region is CASSLSQGVSYEQYF. The CDR3 DNA reads as TGTGCCAGCAGTTTATCCCAGGGGGTCAGCTACGAGCAGTACTTC.

The V gene is TRBV6-1, the J gene TRBJ1-5, with D possibly being TRBD1 (6 bases). V gave up 2 bases and J gave up 0 bases, with 14 bases separating them. CDR3 length: 17 amino acids. CDR1 is MNHNS and CDR2 is SASEGT in the germline V gene. The CDR3 DNA is TGTGCCAGCAGTGAAAGAACAGGGTGGACTAGCAATCAGCCCCAGCATTTT. Translated, it gives CASSERTGWTSNQPQHF.

CDR3 nucleotide sequence: TGTGCCAGCAGCCAAGATTTTGCGGGGGTTAATGAGCAGTTCTTC. Translated, it gives CASSQDFAGVNEQFF. The chain recombines TRBV3-1 (or the pseudogene TRBV3-2) with TRBJ2-1, with TRBD2 identical over 7 bases. Germline CDR1 and CDR2: LGHDT and YNNKEL (reference sequence). CDR3 size: 15 residues. After removal of 0 bases from V and 7 bases from J, the junction contained 6 bases not matched to a gene.

The chain employs TRBV18 and TRBJ1-5; 9 bases fit TRBD1. Germline loops: CDR1 KGHSH, CDR2 LQKENI. The ends lost 3 bases at V and 2 bases at J; junction bases unmatched: 5. CDR3 size: 16 residues. CDR3 in amino acids: CASSPTGGGGNQPQHF. The CDR3 DNA reads TGTGCCAGCTCACCTACAGGGGGCGGCGGCAATCAGCCCCAGCATTTT.

The J gene is TRBJ1-2, the V gene TRBV29-1, with TRBD1 as a possible D gene (5 bases). Germline V gives CDR1 SQVTM, CDR2 ANQGSEA. The CDR3 has 11 residues. Trimming took off 4 bases at V and 4 bases at J, with 7 bases between the two ends. The CDR3 nucleotides read TGCAGCGTTGCAGGGTTCTATGGCTACACCTTC. It encodes CSVAGFYGYTF.

This chain connects TRBV7-9 to TRBJ2-7; TRBD1 agrees at 10 bases. This CDR3 has 14 amino acids. The ends lost 5 bases at V and 4 bases at J; junction bases unmatched: 5. The V gene's germline CDR1 is SEHNR and CDR2 FQNEAQ (reference sequence). As DNA, the CDR3 is TGTGCCAGCAGCCCCGGGACAGGGGTTTACGAGCAGTACTTC. The encoded protein is CASSPGTGVYEQYF.

This clone was observed a single time. The gene calls are TRBV6-5 and TRBJ1-6; tentatively, D is TRBD1 (5 bases). The CDR3 length is 15 residues. The V gene's germline CDR1 is MNHEY and CDR2 SVGAGI. V was clipped by 7 bases and J by 6 bases, with 16 bases between them. In DNA, the CDR3 is TGTGCCAGCACCTCCCTGGGACTCGCTAATTCACCCCTCCACTTT. Its protein product is CASTSLGLANSPLHF.

The sample holds one count of this clone. The CDR3 is CASSEPEAPEPQHF. The CDR3 DNA sequence: TGTGCCAGCAGTGAACCTGAGGCGCCCGAGCCCCAGCATTTT. This rearrangement joins TRBV25-1 to TRBJ1-5; D is uncertain. The V end lost 2 bases, the J end lost 8 bases, and 13 bases lay between the germline ends. This CDR3 has 14 amino acids. Per germline, CDR1 MGHDK and CDR2 SYGVNS.

The chain uses TRBV27 and TRBJ2-2; TRBD2 agrees at 13 bases. The CDR3 has 15 residues. With 7 bases clipped from V and 4 bases from J, the junction kept 3 bases outside the gene matches. The germline gives CDR1 MNHEY, CDR2 SMNVEV (reference sequence). CDR3 loop: CASKLAGGPTGELFF. The CDR3, as DNA: TGTGCCAGCAAACTAGCGGGGGGGCCCACCGGGGAGCTGTTTTTT.

This clone was seen a handful of times. The chain combines TRBV9 with TRBJ2-5, with TRBD2 matching 10 bases. The CDR3 is 15 amino acids. V lost 4 bases to trimming and J lost 3 bases; unmatched junction nucleotides: 6. The V gene's germline CDR1 is SGDLS and CDR2 YYNGEE. The CDR3 spells CASSLLAGFEETQYF. In nucleotides, the CDR3 is TGTGCCAGCAGCTTACTAGCGGGGTTTGAAGAGACCCAGTACTTC.